Listed below are T cell receptor beta chains from one sample, sequenced in a study of blood T cells in healthy people across ages. Using its own MiXCR run on the 5' RACE reads, TCRdb lists one record per CDR3 protein. The sample holds some 940,000 distinct CDR3 sequences, 25% to 30% seen once. Another study also made use of these data, one on T cells of mothers and their children.

The sample consisted of blood. These receptors all come from a woman aged 40 to 49 in good health. Each CDR3 is given with its conserved first and last residue. D genes are given only for firm matches. Size is omitted from some rows. Given values are once, few, many or a class for expanded clones.

V gene: TRBV20-1
J gene: TRBJ2-7
D gene: NA
clone size: many
CDR3 protein: CSGLNGYEQYF
CDR3 DNA: TGCAGCGGGCTGAATGGGTACGAGCAGTACTTC

V gene: TRBV12-3/TRBV12-4
J gene: TRBJ2-5
D gene: TRBD2
clone size: few
CDR3 protein: CASRVGGTQETQYF
CDR3 DNA: TGTGCCAGCAGAGTGGGGGGGACCCAAGAGACCCAGTACTTC

V gene: TRBV20-1
J gene: TRBJ2-1
D gene: TRBD2
clone size: many
CDR3 protein: CSAPERGGGYNEQFF
CDR3 DNA: TGCAGTGCTCCCGAGCGGGGGGGCGGCTACAATGAGCAGTTCTTC

V gene: TRBV3-1
J gene: TRBJ2-7
D gene: NA
clone size: NA
CDR3 protein: CATLNTGEGGEQYF
CDR3 DNA: TGTGCCACCCTAAACACGGGAGAGGGAGGCGAGCAGTACTTC

V gene: TRBV30
J gene: TRBJ1-2
D gene: NA
clone size: few
CDR3 protein: CAWSGHDSHFNYGYTF
CDR3 DNA: TGTGCCTGGAGTGGGCATGACAGCCACTTTAACTATGGCTACACCTTC

V gene: TRBV9
J gene: TRBJ2-1
D gene: NA
clone size: few
CDR3 protein: CASSVVGGASSYNEQFF
CDR3 DNA: TGTGCCAGCAGCGTAGTAGGGGGGGCGAGCTCCTACAATGAGCAGTTCTTC

V gene: TRBV28
J gene: TRBJ2-7
D gene: TRBD1
clone size: many
CDR3 protein: CASSLYRGAPYEQYF
CDR3 DNA: TGTGCCAGCAGCCTCTACAGGGGAGCACCCTACGAGCAGTACTTC

V gene: TRBV7-2
J gene: TRBJ2-2
D gene: NA
clone size: NA
CDR3 protein: CASSSIRGGGELFF
CDR3 DNA: TGTGCCAGCAGCTCTATCCGAGGTGGCGGGGAGCTGTTTTTT

V gene: TRBV15
J gene: TRBJ2-7
D gene: NA
clone size: few
CDR3 protein: CATSREQVDEQYF
CDR3 DNA: TGTGCCACCAGCAGAGAACAGGTGGACGAGCAGTACTTC

V gene: TRBV29-1
J gene: TRBJ1-1
D gene: TRBD1
clone size: many
CDR3 protein: CSVRGLKGANTEAFF
CDR3 DNA: TGCAGCGTGAGGGGACTAAAGGGGGCGAACACTGAAGCTTTCTTT

V gene: TRBV7-2
J gene: TRBJ1-2
D gene: NA
clone size: few
CDR3 protein: CASSPRAGNYGYTF
CDR3 DNA: TGTGCCAGCAGCCCTAGGGCAGGGAACTATGGCTACACCTTC

V gene: TRBV29-1
J gene: TRBJ2-5
D gene: NA
clone size: many
CDR3 protein: CSVEPSIPLETQYF
CDR3 DNA: TGCAGCGTTGAGCCGTCAATTCCCCTGGAGACCCAGTACTTC

V gene: TRBV20-1
J gene: TRBJ2-7
D gene: TRBD1
clone size: many
CDR3 protein: CSAPDRGKSYEQYF
CDR3 DNA: TGCAGTGCGCCGGACAGGGGAAAATCCTACGAGCAGTACTTC

V gene: TRBV29-1
J gene: TRBJ2-3
D gene: TRBD1
clone size: NA
CDR3 protein: CSVEKGQGGTDTQYF
CDR3 DNA: TGCAGCGTTGAAAAGGGACAGGGTGGCACAGATACGCAGTATTTT

V gene: TRBV21-1
J gene: TRBJ2-3
D gene: NA
clone size: once
CDR3 protein: CASSKAGSGAVGHITDTQYF
CDR3 DNA: TGTGCCAGCAGCAAAGCGGGTTCCGGGGCGGTGGGGCACATCACAGATACGCAGTATTTT

V gene: TRBV29-1
J gene: TRBJ2-7
D gene: TRBD1
clone size: NA
CDR3 protein: CSVGTGVYEQYF
CDR3 DNA: TGCAGCGTAGGGACAGGGGTCTACGAGCAGTACTTC

V gene: TRBV25-1
J gene: TRBJ2-7
D gene: TRBD1
clone size: NA
CDR3 protein: CASSSPWGQGPSCEQYF
CDR3 DNA: TGTGCCAGCAGCTCTCCTTGGGGACAGGGGCCGAGTTGCGAGCAGTACTTC

V gene: TRBV12-3/TRBV12-4
J gene: TRBJ1-1
D gene: NA
clone size: few
CDR3 protein: CVSSHDGNTEAFF
CDR3 DNA: TGTGTCAGCAGTCATGACGGGAACACTGAAGCTTTCTTT

V gene: TRBV20-1
J gene: TRBJ1-6
D gene: TRBD1
clone size: many
CDR3 protein: CSARERTGLDHSPLHF
CDR3 DNA: TGCAGTGCTAGAGAACGGACAGGGCTAGACCATTCACCCCTCCACTTT

V gene: TRBV6-6
J gene: TRBJ2-6
D gene: NA
clone size: many
CDR3 protein: CAARLSGANVLTF
CDR3 DNA: TGTGCCGCACGACTCTCTGGGGCCAACGTCCTGACTTTC

V gene: TRBV6-6
J gene: TRBJ2-7
D gene: NA
clone size: many
CDR3 protein: CASRHSAYEQYF
CDR3 DNA: TGTGCCAGCCGACACTCAGCCTACGAGCAGTACTTC

V gene: TRBV12-3/TRBV12-4
J gene: TRBJ1-2
D gene: NA
clone size: NA
CDR3 protein: CASSLVRSYGYTF
CDR3 DNA: TGTGCCAGCAGTTTGGTGAGGAGCTATGGCTACACCTTC

V gene: TRBV12-3/TRBV12-4
J gene: TRBJ2-7
D gene: NA
clone size: few
CDR3 protein: CASSLGRTPRGYEQYF
CDR3 DNA: TGTGCCAGCAGTTTAGGTAGGACACCCCGTGGCTACGAGCAGTACTTC

V gene: TRBV7-3
J gene: TRBJ1-5
D gene: NA
clone size: many
CDR3 protein: CASSPEDPSPGQPQHF
CDR3 DNA: TGTGCCAGCAGCCCAGAGGACCCCTCCCCAGGTCAGCCCCAGCATTTT

V gene: TRBV20-1
J gene: TRBJ2-1
D gene: NA
clone size: NA
CDR3 protein: CSARRTNNGEQFF
CDR3 DNA: TGCAGTGCTCGGCGGACTAATAATGGAGAGCAGTTCTTC

V gene: TRBV11-2
J gene: TRBJ1-2
D gene: TRBD1
clone size: NA
CDR3 protein: CASSPRQGGYTF
CDR3 DNA: TGTGCCAGCAGCCCCAGACAGGGTGGCTACACCTTC

V gene: TRBV5-4
J gene: TRBJ2-5
D gene: NA
clone size: many
CDR3 protein: CASTTGGGKTQYF
CDR3 DNA: TGTGCCAGCACCACCGGTGGAGGAAAGACCCAGTACTTC

V gene: TRBV7-9
J gene: TRBJ1-1
D gene: NA
clone size: few
CDR3 protein: CASSPQGGMNTEAFF
CDR3 DNA: TGTGCCAGCAGCCCTCAGGGCGGGATGAACACTGAAGCTTTCTTT

V gene: TRBV7-2
J gene: TRBJ1-6
D gene: NA
clone size: few
CDR3 protein: CASSLRIGRSSYNSPLHF
CDR3 DNA: TGTGCCAGCAGCTTAAGGATCGGGAGGAGCTCCTATAATTCACCCCTCCACTTT

V gene: TRBV12-3/TRBV12-4
J gene: TRBJ1-1
D gene: NA
clone size: NA
CDR3 protein: CASTRDVSLEAFF
CDR3 DNA: TGTGCCAGCACCAGGGACGTTTCTCTTGAAGCTTTCTTT

V gene: TRBV5-6
J gene: TRBJ2-7
D gene: TRBD2
clone size: NA
CDR3 protein: CASNTRLAGGRDEQYF
CDR3 DNA: TGTGCCAGCAACACCAGACTAGCGGGGGGCCGGGATGAGCAGTACTTC

V gene: TRBV3-1
J gene: TRBJ2-6
D gene: TRBD2
clone size: NA
CDR3 protein: CASSQDHTAGGLSSGANVLTF
CDR3 DNA: TGTGCCAGCAGCCAAGATCATACAGCGGGGGGCCTCTCCTCTGGGGCCAACGTCCTGACTTTC

V gene: TRBV28
J gene: TRBJ2-7
D gene: NA
clone size: many
CDR3 protein: CASSLVDSKQYF
CDR3 DNA: TGTGCCAGCAGTTTAGTGGACTCAAAGCAGTACTTC

V gene: TRBV5-1
J gene: TRBJ1-2
D gene: NA
clone size: NA
CDR3 protein: CASKLTRRERAHYGYTF
CDR3 DNA: TGCGCCAGCAAGTTAACCAGGAGAGAAAGGGCCCATTATGGCTACACCTTC

V gene: TRBV9
J gene: TRBJ1-4
D gene: NA
clone size: NA
CDR3 protein: CASSPPGASTNEKLFF
CDR3 DNA: TGTGCCAGCAGCCCCCCGGGGGCTTCAACTAATGAAAAACTGTTTTTT

V gene: TRBV7-9
J gene: TRBJ1-1
D gene: NA
clone size: few
CDR3 protein: CASSPTLDTEAFF
CDR3 DNA: TGTGCCAGCAGCCCCACTTTGGACACTGAAGCTTTCTTT

V gene: TRBV12-3/TRBV12-4
J gene: TRBJ2-1
D gene: TRBD2
clone size: few
CDR3 protein: CASSFRTSGGDEQFF
CDR3 DNA: TGTGCCAGCAGTTTCCGGACTAGCGGGGGGGATGAGCAGTTCTTC

V gene: TRBV3-1
J gene: TRBJ2-1
D gene: TRBD2
clone size: NA
CDR3 protein: CASSQAVRAGGLDEQFF
CDR3 DNA: TGTGCCAGCAGCCAAGCGGTCAGAGCGGGGGGGCTCGATGAGCAGTTCTTC

V gene: TRBV19
J gene: TRBJ1-2
D gene: NA
clone size: NA
CDR3 protein: CASRPGISNGYTF
CDR3 DNA: TGTGCCAGTAGACCCGGAATTTCGAATGGCTACACCTTC

V gene: TRBV3-1
J gene: TRBJ2-3
D gene: TRBD1
clone size: NA
CDR3 protein: CASSVTGGNGDTQYF
CDR3 DNA: TGTGCCAGCAGCGTTACAGGGGGCAATGGAGATACGCAGTATTTT

V gene: TRBV7-2
J gene: TRBJ2-6
D gene: NA
clone size: many
CDR3 protein: CASSAQYSGANVLTF
CDR3 DNA: TGTGCCAGCAGCGCTCAGTACTCTGGGGCCAACGTCCTGACTTTC

V gene: TRBV20-1
J gene: TRBJ2-2
D gene: NA
clone size: NA
CDR3 protein: CSASITPGELFF
CDR3 DNA: TGCAGTGCTAGTATAACGCCCGGGGAGCTGTTTTTT

V gene: TRBV6-4
J gene: TRBJ2-1
D gene: TRBD2
clone size: NA
CDR3 protein: CASSDQLGLAAEQFF
CDR3 DNA: TGTGCCAGCAGTGACCAACTAGGACTAGCAGCTGAGCAGTTCTTC

V gene: TRBV7-3
J gene: TRBJ1-1
D gene: TRBD1
clone size: NA
CDR3 protein: CASSETGLGTEAFF
CDR3 DNA: TGTGCCAGCAGCGAGACAGGGTTAGGGACTGAAGCTTTCTTT

V gene: TRBV3-1
J gene: TRBJ2-5
D gene: NA
clone size: many
CDR3 protein: CASSHLGVIQETQYF
CDR3 DNA: TGTGCCAGCAGCCATCTAGGCGTCATCCAAGAGACCCAGTACTTC

V gene: TRBV6-6
J gene: TRBJ2-5
D gene: NA
clone size: many
CDR3 protein: CATNHQRNIPHETQYF
CDR3 DNA: TGTGCCACCAACCATCAGCGCAATATCCCGCACGAGACCCAGTACTTC

V gene: TRBV7-9
J gene: TRBJ2-3
D gene: NA
clone size: NA
CDR3 protein: CASSARGASDTQYF
CDR3 DNA: TGTGCCAGCAGCGCCCGGGGGGCCTCGGATACGCAGTATTTT

V gene: TRBV7-9
J gene: TRBJ2-1
D gene: NA
clone size: many
CDR3 protein: CASSSLRGNEQFF
CDR3 DNA: TGTGCCAGCAGCTCTCTCCGCGGGAATGAGCAGTTCTTC

V gene: TRBV5-6
J gene: TRBJ1-2
D gene: NA
clone size: many
CDR3 protein: CASSSGDYGYTF
CDR3 DNA: TGTGCCAGCAGCTCGGGGGATTATGGCTACACCTTC

V gene: TRBV28
J gene: TRBJ2-3
D gene: NA
clone size: NA
CDR3 protein: CASSPPGQGMDTQYF
CDR3 DNA: TGTGCCAGCAGCCCTCCGGGGCAGGGCATGGATACGCAGTATTTT

V gene: TRBV12-3/TRBV12-4
J gene: TRBJ2-5
D gene: TRBD2
clone size: few
CDR3 protein: CASSSFGRGGQETQYF
CDR3 DNA: TGTGCCAGCAGCTCTTTCGGGCGGGGGGGCCAAGAGACCCAGTACTTC

V gene: TRBV15
J gene: TRBJ2-2
D gene: NA
clone size: few
CDR3 protein: CATSRQLGNTGELFF
CDR3 DNA: TGTGCCACCAGCAGACAACTAGGGAACACCGGGGAGCTGTTTTTT

V gene: TRBV7-2
J gene: TRBJ2-7
D gene: NA
clone size: few
CDR3 protein: CASSLLTGVDEQYF
CDR3 DNA: TGTGCCAGCAGCCTCCTGACGGGAGTTGACGAGCAGTACTTC

V gene: TRBV7-2
J gene: TRBJ1-4
D gene: NA
clone size: few
CDR3 protein: CASSSSGGGVEKLFF
CDR3 DNA: TGTGCCAGCAGCTCCTCCGGGGGGGGCGTTGAAAAACTGTTTTTT

V gene: TRBV7-2
J gene: TRBJ2-3
D gene: NA
clone size: NA
CDR3 protein: CASSFGGIDTQYF
CDR3 DNA: TGTGCCAGCAGCTTCGGTGGCATAGATACGCAGTATTTT

V gene: TRBV5-1
J gene: TRBJ1-2
D gene: NA
clone size: many
CDR3 protein: CASSLEPGLVGYTF
CDR3 DNA: TGCGCCAGCAGCTTGGAGCCAGGGCTTGTTGGCTACACCTTC

V gene: TRBV3-1
J gene: TRBJ1-6
D gene: NA
clone size: NA
CDR3 protein: CASSHRLGHSPLHF
CDR3 DNA: TGTGCCAGCAGCCACAGACTGGGACATTCACCCCTCCACTTT